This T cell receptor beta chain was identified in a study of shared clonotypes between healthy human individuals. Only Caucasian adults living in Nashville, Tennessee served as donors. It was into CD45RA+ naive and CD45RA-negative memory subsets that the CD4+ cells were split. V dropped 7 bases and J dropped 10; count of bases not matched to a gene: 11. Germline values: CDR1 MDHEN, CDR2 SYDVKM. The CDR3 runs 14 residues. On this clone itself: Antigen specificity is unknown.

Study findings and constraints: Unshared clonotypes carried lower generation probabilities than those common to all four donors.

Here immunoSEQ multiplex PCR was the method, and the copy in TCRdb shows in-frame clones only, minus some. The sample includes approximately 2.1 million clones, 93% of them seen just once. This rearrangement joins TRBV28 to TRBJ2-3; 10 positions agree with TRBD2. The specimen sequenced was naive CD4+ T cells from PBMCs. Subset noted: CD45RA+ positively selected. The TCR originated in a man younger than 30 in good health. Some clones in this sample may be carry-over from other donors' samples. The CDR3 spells CASNLGLAGAAQYF. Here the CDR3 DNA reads TGTGCCAGCAACCTGGGGCTAGCGGGAGCCGCGCAGTATTTT.